This record looks at one T cell receptor (beta chain) sequence and its context. This clonotype appeared many times. What antigen it recognizes has not been identified. No base qualities exist here, and no much larger clone lies one base off it. Counted from cysteine to phenylalanine, this CDR3 has 16 amino acids. The entry retains the CDR3 DNA only, 48 bases that are in frame from base 1. V is pared back by 0 bases and J by 2 bases, with 17 bases lying between the germline termini. CDR1 and CDR2, per the germline V gene, are SQVTM and ANQGSEA. The data belong to a study of response to subunit inactivated influenza vaccine (dated by TCRdb to 2016 to 2019). Study-level background: Deep quantitative profiling of the T cell receptor repertoire was used in the study to follow responses to a trivalent subunit inactivated influenza vaccine. The full study reports these points: It was suggested by the authors that each seasonal influenza vaccination may recruit only a limited number of new T cells.

Library creation used RT-PCR. TCRdb shows the sequencer as Illumina HiSeq 2500. TCRdb reran the public reads through fastp at Q25 and MiXCR, keeping productive beta chains. Each CDR3 protein gets just one entry, which takes the most common genes and DNA from the rows behind it. This sample is represented by some 200,000 distinct CDR3 sequences; 9.5% to 15% of them were singletons. In total, the top ten clones hold 25% to 30% of the sample. These same records also appear under a second study, on T cells expressing NK-cell markers. As the second paper documents: TCR beta cDNA libraries were made by 5'RACE template switching that added a universal primer site and unique molecular identifiers. TCR beta-chain repertoires were profiled in sorted CD3+CD56+NKG2C+, CD3+CD56+NKG2C- and CD3+CD56-NKG2C+ T-cell subsets from fewer than 10 donors. Of the eight sequenced donors, seven were found to be HCMV-seropositive and one was found to be HCMV-seronegative. To restrict sorting to alphabetaTCR-expressing T cells, an anti-gammadeltaTCR antibody was added in several experiments. In more than five donors, the dominant CD3+CD56+NKG2C+ clonotypes were found to rank among the top 10 CD8+ clonotypes and to make up about 1.0-8% of CD8+ T cells. Those dominant clonotypes were again the most abundant among CD3+CD56-NKG2C+ cells in a few donors, at roughly 28.3-65%. It remained unclear whether the expanded NKG2C-expressing T cell clones were specific for HCMV antigens. The study sequenced eight donors, all healthy volunteers chosen at random: three men and five women. HCMV serostatus was determined by detecting HCMV-specific IgG in serum with a commercial ELISA kit. Peripheral blood mononuclear cells were isolated from blood by Ficoll density gradient centrifugation. Using Miltenyi isolation kits, CD4+ and CD8+ T cells were isolated from PBMC through magnetic immunoseparation. Priming for cDNA synthesis came from the TCR beta constant segment, and two successive PCR amplification steps followed. Libraries were sequenced as 2 x 150 bp reads on Illumina HiSeq 2000/2500, MiSeq or NextSeq. Reads were demultiplexed and grouped by UMI with MIGEC, and clonotypes were assembled and quantified with MiTCR. Only TCR cDNA sequences supported by at least two reads were kept to exclude erroneous sequences. The tcR package was used for downstream repertoire analysis, and clonotypes were matched between fractions using CDR3 nucleotide sequence together with V segment. VDJmatch was used to annotate antigen specificity against VDJdb, with one amino acid substitution in CDR3 allowed.

The TCR originated in a man over 45 who received an inactivated influenza vaccine. Donor details come from another sample of the same person, matched by shared clones. Sample: CD8+ T cells sorted from PBMCs, taken about 12 days after vaccination. This receptor chain uses TRBV29-1 and TRBJ2-7; TRBD1 might be the D gene, on 6 matching bases. The CDR3 region has the sequence CSVEDAPNTGPYEQYF. The sequenced DNA: TGCAGCGTTGAAGATGCGCCGAATACAGGGCCCTACGAGCAGTACTTC.